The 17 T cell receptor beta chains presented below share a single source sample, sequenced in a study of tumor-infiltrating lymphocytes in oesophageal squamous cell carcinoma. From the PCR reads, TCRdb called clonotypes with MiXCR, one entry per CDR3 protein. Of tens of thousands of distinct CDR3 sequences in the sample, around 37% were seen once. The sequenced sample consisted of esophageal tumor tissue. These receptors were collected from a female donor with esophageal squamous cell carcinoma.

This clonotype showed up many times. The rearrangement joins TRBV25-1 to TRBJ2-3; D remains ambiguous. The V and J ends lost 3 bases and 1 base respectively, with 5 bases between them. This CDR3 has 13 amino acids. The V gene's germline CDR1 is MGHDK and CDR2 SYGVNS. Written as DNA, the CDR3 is TGTGCCAGCAGTGAGGTCGGCACAGATACGCAGTATTTT. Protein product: CASSEVGTDTQYF.

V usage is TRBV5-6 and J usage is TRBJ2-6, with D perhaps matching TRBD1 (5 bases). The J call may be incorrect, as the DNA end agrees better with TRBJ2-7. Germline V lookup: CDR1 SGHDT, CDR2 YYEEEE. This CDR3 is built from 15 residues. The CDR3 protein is CASSLVYGRVNEQYF. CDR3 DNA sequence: TGTGCCAGCAGCTTGGTCTATGGCAGGGTCAACGAGCAGTACTTC.

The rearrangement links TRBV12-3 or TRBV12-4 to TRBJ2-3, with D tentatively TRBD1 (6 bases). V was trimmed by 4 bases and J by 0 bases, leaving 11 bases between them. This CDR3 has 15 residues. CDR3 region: CASSSGTLSTDTQYF. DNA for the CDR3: TGTGCCAGCAGTTCCGGGACATTAAGCACAGATACGCAGTATTTT.

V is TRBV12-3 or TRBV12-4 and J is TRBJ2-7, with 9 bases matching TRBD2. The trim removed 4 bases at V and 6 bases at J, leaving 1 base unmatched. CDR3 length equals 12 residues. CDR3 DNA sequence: TGTGCCAGCAGTTATAGCGGGAGCGAGCAGTACTTC. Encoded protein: CASSYSGSEQYF.

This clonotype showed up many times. The CDR3: CASSYRTGAFYEQYF. The CDR3, as DNA: TGTGCCAGCAGTTATCGGACAGGGGCCTTTTACGAGCAGTACTTC. This chain connects TRBV28 to TRBJ2-7; 9 bases map to TRBD1. CDR1 and CDR2 from the germline V gene are MDHEN and SYDVKM. V shed 4 bases, J shed 4 bases, and the junction held 8 bases outside the gene matches. The CDR3 totals 15 residues.

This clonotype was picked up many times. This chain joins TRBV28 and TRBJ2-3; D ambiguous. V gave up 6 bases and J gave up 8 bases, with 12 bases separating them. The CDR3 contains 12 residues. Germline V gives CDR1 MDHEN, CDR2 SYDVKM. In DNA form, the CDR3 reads TGTGCCAGCAGGGCACCGGATGCTACGCAGTATTTT. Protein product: CASRAPDATQYF.

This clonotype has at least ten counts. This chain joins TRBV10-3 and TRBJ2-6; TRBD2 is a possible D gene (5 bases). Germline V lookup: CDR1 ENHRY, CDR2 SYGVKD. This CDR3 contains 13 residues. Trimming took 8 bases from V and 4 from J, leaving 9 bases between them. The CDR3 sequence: CAIGGVGANVLTF. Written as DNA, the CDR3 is TGTGCCATCGGAGGCGTGGGGGCCAACGTCCTGACTTTC.

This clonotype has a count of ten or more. The CDR3: CASSVGNEQFF. The CDR3 DNA sequence: TGTGCCAGCAGTGTCGGGAATGAGCAGTTCTTC. The rearrangement joins TRBV6-1 to TRBJ2-1; no clear D. Germline loops: CDR1 MNHNS, CDR2 SASEGT. The CDR3 loop spans 11 amino acids. V was clipped by 4 bases and J by 7 bases, with 5 bases between them.

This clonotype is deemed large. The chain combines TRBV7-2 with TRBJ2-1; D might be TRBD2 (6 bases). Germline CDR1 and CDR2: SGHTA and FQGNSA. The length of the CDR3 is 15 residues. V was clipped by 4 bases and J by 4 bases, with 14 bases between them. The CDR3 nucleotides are TGTGCCAGCAGCTCCGGGAGCGGTGGATACAATGAGCAGTTCTTC. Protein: CASSSGSGGYNEQFF. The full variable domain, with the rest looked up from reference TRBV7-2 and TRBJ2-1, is GAGVSQSPSNKVTEKGKDVELRCDPISGHTALYWYRQSLGQGLEFLIYFQGNSAPDKSGLPSDRFSAERTGGSVSTLTIQRTQQEDSAVYLCASSSGSGGYNEQFFGPGTRLTVL.

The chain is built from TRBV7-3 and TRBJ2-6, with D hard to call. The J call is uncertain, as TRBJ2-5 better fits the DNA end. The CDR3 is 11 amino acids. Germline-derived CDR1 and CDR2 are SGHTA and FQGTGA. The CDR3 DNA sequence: TGTGCCAGCAGCCCCAAAGAGACCCAGTACTTC. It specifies CASSPKETQYF.

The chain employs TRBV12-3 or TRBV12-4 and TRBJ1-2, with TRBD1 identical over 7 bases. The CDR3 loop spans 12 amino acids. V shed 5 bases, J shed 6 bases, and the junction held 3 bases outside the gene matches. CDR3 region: CASSRRGDGYTF. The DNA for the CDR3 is TGTGCCAGCAGTCGCAGGGGGGATGGCTACACCTTC.

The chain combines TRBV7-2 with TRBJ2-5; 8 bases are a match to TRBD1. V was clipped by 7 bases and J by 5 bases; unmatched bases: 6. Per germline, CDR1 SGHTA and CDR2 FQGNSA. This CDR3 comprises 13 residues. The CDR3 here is CASKPGGRETQYF. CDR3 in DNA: TGTGCCAGCAAGCCAGGGGGCAGGGAGACCCAGTACTTC. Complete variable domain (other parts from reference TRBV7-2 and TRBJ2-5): GAGVSQSPSNKVTEKGKDVELRCDPISGHTALYWYRQSLGQGLEFLIYFQGNSAPDKSGLPSDRFSAERTGGSVSTLTIQRTQQEDSAVYLCASKPGGRETQYFGPGTRLLVL.

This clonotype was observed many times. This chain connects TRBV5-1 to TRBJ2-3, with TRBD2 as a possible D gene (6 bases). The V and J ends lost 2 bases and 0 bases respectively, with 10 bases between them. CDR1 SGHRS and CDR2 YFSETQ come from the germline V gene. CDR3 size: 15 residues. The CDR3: CASSFRGESTDTQYF. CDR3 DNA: TGCGCCAGCAGCTTTCGCGGGGAGAGCACAGATACGCAGTATTTT. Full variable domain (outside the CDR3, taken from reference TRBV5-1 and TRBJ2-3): KAGVTQTPRYLIKTRGQQVTLSCSPISGHRSVSWYQQTPGQGLQFLFEYFSETQRNKGNFPGRFSGRQFSNSRSEMNVSTLELGDSALYLCASSFRGESTDTQYFGPGTRLTVL.

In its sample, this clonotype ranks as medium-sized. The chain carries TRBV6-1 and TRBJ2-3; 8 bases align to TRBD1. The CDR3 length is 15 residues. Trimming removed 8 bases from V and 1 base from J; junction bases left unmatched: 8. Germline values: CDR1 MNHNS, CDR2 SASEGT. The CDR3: CASCFDRGRTDTQYF. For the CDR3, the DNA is TGTGCCAGCTGTTTTGACAGGGGCCGCACAGATACGCAGTATTTT.

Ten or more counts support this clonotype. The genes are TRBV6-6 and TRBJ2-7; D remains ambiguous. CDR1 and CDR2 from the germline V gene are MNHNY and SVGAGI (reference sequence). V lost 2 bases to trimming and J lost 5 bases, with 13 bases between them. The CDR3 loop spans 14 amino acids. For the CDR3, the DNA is TGTGCCAGCAGTTACAAGTTCAAAGGAAACGAGCAGTACTTC. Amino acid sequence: CASSYKFKGNEQYF.

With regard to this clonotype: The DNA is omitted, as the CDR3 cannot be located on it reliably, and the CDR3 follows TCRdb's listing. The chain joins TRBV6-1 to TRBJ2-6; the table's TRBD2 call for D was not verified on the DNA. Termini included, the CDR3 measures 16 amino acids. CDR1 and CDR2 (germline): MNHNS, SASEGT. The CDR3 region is CASSPPSGKRRLHLRF.

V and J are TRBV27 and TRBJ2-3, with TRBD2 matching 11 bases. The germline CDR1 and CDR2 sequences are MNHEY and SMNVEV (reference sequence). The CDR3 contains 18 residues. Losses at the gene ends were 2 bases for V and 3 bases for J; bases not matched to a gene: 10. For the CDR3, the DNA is TGTGCCAGCAGTTTAAGCACCTTCGGACTAGCGGGTACAGATACGCAGTATTTT. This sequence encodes CASSLSTFGLAGTDTQYF.